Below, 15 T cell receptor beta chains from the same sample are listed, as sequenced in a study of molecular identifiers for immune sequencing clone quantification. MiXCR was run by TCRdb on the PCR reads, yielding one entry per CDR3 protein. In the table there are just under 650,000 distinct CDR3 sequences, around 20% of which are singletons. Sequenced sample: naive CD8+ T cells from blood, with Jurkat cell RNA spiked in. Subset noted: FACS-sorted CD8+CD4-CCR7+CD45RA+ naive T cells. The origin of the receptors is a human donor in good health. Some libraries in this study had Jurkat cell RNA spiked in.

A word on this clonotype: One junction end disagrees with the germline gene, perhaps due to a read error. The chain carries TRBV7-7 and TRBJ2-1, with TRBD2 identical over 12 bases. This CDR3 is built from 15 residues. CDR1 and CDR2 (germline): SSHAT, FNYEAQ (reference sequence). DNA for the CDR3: TGTGCTAGCAGCTTGACTAGCGGGAGATCGGATGAGCAGTTCTTC. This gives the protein CASSLTSGRSDEQFF.

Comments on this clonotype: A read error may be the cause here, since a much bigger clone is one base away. In nucleotides, the CDR3 is TGTGCCAGCAGCCCCCGGGACAGACCCTCCTACGAGCAGTACTTC. Protein: CASSPRDRPSYEQYF. This sequence joins TRBV3-1 and TRBJ2-7; 7 bases are shared with TRBD1. This CDR3 contains 15 residues. With V trimmed by 4 bases and J by 0 bases, 6 bases remained unmatched. The germline CDR1 and CDR2 sequences are LGHDT and YNNKEL (reference sequence).

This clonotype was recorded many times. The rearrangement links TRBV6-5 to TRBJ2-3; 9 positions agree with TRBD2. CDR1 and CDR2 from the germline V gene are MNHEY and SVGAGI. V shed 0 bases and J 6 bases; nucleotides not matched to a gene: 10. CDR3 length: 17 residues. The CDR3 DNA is TGTGCCAGCAGTTACTCGGGCGGGAGGGCCAAATTTGATACGCAGTATTTT. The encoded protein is CASSYSGGRAKFDTQYF.

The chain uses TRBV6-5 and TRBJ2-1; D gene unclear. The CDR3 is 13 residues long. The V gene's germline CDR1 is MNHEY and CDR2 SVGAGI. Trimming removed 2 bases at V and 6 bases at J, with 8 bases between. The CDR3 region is CASSYVNGNEQFF. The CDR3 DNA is TGTGCCAGCAGTTACGTTAACGGCAATGAGCAGTTCTTC.

The CDR3 bases are TGTGCCAGCAGTTCCAAGGGGCGGAGCACTGAAGCTTTCTTT. Translated: CASSSKGRSTEAFF. The chain combines TRBV27 with TRBJ1-1; maybe TRBD1 (5 bases). The V gene lost 4 bases and the J gene lost 4 bases, with 13 bases spanning the gap. From germline, CDR1 is MNHEY and CDR2 SMNVEV (reference sequence). The CDR3 spans 14 residues.

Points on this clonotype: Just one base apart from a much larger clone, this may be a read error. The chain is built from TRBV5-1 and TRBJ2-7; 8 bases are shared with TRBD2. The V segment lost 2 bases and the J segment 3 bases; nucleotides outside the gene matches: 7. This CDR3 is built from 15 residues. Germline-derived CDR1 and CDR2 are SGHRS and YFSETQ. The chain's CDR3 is CASSFHSGNIYEQYF. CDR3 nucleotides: TGCGCCAGCAGCTTCCATAGCGGGAATATCTACGAGCAGTACTTC. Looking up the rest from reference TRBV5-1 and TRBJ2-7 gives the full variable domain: KAGVTQTPRYLIKTRGQQVTLSCSPISGHRSVSWYQQTPGQGLQFLFEYFSETQRNKGNFPGRFSGRQFSNSRSEMNVSTLELGDSALYLCASSFHSGNIYEQYFGPGTRLTVT.

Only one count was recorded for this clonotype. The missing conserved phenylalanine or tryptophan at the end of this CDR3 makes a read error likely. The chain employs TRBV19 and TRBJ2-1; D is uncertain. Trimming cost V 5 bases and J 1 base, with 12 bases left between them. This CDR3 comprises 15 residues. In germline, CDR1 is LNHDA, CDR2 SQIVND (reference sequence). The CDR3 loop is CASSPFLVSYNEQFS. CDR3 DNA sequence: TGTGCCAGTAGTCCGTTTTTAGTTTCCTACAATGAGCAGTTCTCC.

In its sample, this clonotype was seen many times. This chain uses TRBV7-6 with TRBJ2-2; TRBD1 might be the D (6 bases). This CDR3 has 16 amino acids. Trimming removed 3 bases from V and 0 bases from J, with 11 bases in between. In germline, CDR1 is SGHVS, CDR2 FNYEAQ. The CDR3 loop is CASSFYDRPNTGELFF. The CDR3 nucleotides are TGTGCCAGCAGCTTTTACGACAGGCCGAACACCGGGGAGCTGTTTTTT.

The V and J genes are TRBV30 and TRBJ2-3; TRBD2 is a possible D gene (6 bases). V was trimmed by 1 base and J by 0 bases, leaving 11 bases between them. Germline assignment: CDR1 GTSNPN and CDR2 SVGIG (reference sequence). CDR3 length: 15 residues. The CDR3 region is CAWSGGIGSTDTQYF. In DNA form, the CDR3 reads TGTGCCTGGAGTGGCGGGATCGGTAGCACAGATACGCAGTATTTT.

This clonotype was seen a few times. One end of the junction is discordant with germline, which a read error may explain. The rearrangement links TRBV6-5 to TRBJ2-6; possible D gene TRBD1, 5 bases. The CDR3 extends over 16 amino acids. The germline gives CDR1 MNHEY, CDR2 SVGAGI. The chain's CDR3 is CASNPSPRAGANALTF. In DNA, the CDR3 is TGTGCCAGCAATCCCAGTCCCAGGGCTGGGGCCAACGCCCTGACTTTC.

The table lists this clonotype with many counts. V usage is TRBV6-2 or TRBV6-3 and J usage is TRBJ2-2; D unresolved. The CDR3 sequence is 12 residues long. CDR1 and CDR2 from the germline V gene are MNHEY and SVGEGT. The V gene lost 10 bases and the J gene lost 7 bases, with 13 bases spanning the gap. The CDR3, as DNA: TGTGCCACCAACTACTGGAGCGGGGAGCTGTTTTTT. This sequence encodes CATNYWSGELFF.

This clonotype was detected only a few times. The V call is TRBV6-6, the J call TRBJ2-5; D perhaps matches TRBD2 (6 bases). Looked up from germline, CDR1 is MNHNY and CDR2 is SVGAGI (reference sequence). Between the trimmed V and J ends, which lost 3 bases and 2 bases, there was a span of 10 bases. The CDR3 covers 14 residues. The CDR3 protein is CASSYREWQETQYF. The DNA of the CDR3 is TGTGCCAGCAGTTATCGGGAGTGGCAAGAGACCCAGTACTTC.

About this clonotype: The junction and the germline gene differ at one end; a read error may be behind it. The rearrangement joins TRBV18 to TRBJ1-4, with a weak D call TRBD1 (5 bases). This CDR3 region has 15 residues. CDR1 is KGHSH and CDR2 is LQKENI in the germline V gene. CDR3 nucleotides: TGTGCCAGCTCACCGGAGGCAGGGTTTAATGAAAAACTGCTTTTT. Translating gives CASSPEAGFNEKLLF.

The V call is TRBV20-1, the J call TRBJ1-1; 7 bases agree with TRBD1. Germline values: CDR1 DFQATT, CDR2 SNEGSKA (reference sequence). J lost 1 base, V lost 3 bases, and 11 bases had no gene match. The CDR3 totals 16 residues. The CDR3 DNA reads TGCAGTGCTAGGGGGCCGAGGACAGGAAAGAACACTGAAGCTTTCTTT. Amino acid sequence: CSARGPRTGKNTEAFF.

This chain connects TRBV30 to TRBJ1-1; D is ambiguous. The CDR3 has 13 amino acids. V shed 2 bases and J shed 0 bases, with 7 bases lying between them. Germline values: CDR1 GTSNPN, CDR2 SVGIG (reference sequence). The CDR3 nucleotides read TGTGCCTGGAGTCGGGTGGTGAACACTGAAGCTTTCTTT. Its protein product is CAWSRVVNTEAFF.